These 11 T cell receptor beta chains came from one sample sequenced in a study of immune cell composition in non-small cell lung cancer. Using immunoSEQ multiplex PCR, the repertoire was profiled, and TCRdb retains in-frame clones only, with some absent. Seen here are 14,000 or so clones, roughly 80% observed once, and the top ten hold approximately 10%. Sequenced input: lung tumor tissue. The receptor set was obtained from a human donor with non-small cell lung cancer.

This clone was observed a few times. The genes are TRBV7-3 and TRBJ2-2; a possible D gene is TRBD2 (6 bases). Germline V gene sequence: CDR1 SGHTA, CDR2 FQGTGA. CDR3 length equals 15 residues. The V gene lost 0 bases and the J gene lost 5 bases, with 10 bases spanning the gap. CDR3 protein: CASSLTGGRTGELFF. CDR3 sequence (DNA): TGTGCCAGCAGCTTAACGGGAGGAAGGACCGGGGAGCTGTTTTTT.

The chain uses TRBV7-3 and TRBJ2-1; a weak D match, TRBD2 (6 bases). The V end lost 0 bases, the J end lost 15 bases, and 12 bases lay between the germline ends. Per germline, CDR1 SGHTA and CDR2 FQGTGA. This CDR3 spans 12 amino acids. The CDR3 nucleotides are TGTGCCAGCAGCTTAACGCAGGGACTGATGTTCTTC. This sequence encodes CASSLTQGLMFF.

The chain recombines TRBV4-1 with TRBJ1-2; no clear D gene. Germline CDR1 is MGHRA and CDR2 is YSYEKL. The V end lost 1 base, the J end lost 6 bases, and 3 bases lay between the germline ends. This CDR3 spans 11 amino acids. The CDR3: CASSQGDGYTF. CDR3 DNA sequence: TGCGCCAGCAGCCAAGGGGATGGCTACACCTTC.

Here the CDR3 reads CASSALDEQYF. The CDR3 DNA sequence: TGTGCCAGCAGTGCCCTAGACGAGCAGTACTTC. The chain combines TRBV2 with TRBJ2-7; D gene unclear. The CDR3 consists of 11 residues. Per germline, CDR1 SNHLY and CDR2 FYNNEI. Trimming removed 4 bases from V and 5 bases from J, with 6 bases in between.

The rearrangement uses TRBV19 and TRBJ1-1; 7 nucleotides agree with TRBD1. The CDR3 loop spans 16 amino acids. Per the germline V gene, CDR1 is LNHDA and CDR2 is SQIVND (reference sequence). V lost 3 bases and J lost 0; bases outside the gene matches: 7. CDR3 DNA sequence: TGTGCCAGTAGTATTGGCAGGGGGACAATGAACACTGAAGCTTTCTTT. Translating it yields CASSIGRGTMNTEAFF.

CDR3 DNA: TGCGCCAGCAGCCCTACTAGCTCTATATCCAATGAGCAGTTCTTC. Protein sequence: CASSPTSSISNEQFF. The rearrangement uses TRBV4-1 and TRBJ2-1; D perhaps matches TRBD2 (6 bases). This CDR3 comprises 15 residues. The V end lost 4 bases, the J end lost 6 bases, and 16 bases lay between the germline ends. Germline-derived CDR1 and CDR2 are MGHRA and YSYEKL.

This clone turned up a few times. The J gene is TRBJ1-1, the V gene TRBV10-1; D not certain. The V gene lost 6 bases and the J gene lost 0 bases, with 5 bases spanning the gap. The CDR3 spans 12 residues. Looked up from germline, CDR1 is WNHNN and CDR2 is SYGVQD (reference sequence). CDR3 residues: CASSGMNTEAFF. As DNA, the CDR3 is TGCGCCAGCAGCGGGATGAACACTGAAGCTTTCTTT.

The chain joins TRBV30 to TRBJ2-2, with D perhaps matching TRBD1 or TRBD2 (6 bases each). The V gene's germline CDR1 is GTSNPN and CDR2 SVGIG (reference sequence). The length of the CDR3 is 14 residues. V was clipped by 0 bases and J by 3 bases, with 8 bases between them. The CDR3: CAWSVGGHTGELFF. CDR3 DNA sequence: TGTGCCTGGAGTGTAGGGGGGCACACCGGGGAGCTGTTTTTT.

This chain connects TRBV4-1 to TRBJ2-5, with D perhaps TRBD2 (6 bases). This CDR3 spans 15 amino acids. V was pared by 1 base and J by 5 bases, with 14 bases between. In germline, CDR1 is MGHRA, CDR2 YSYEKL. CDR3 protein: CASSQGNSAGETQYF. In DNA, the CDR3 is TGCGCCAGCAGCCAAGGGAATAGCGCGGGGGAGACCCAGTACTTC.

The chain couples TRBV6-5 to TRBJ2-5; a possible D gene is TRBD1 (6 bases). V was clipped by 5 bases and J by 4 bases, with 17 bases between them. This CDR3 region has 15 residues. Looked up from germline, CDR1 is MNHEY and CDR2 is SVGAGI. CDR3 sequence reads: CASSPFGGRGETQYF. The CDR3, as DNA: TGTGCCAGCAGTCCGTTTGGGGGCCGGGGAGAGACCCAGTACTTC.

This clone was counted once. The chain recombines TRBV11-2 with TRBJ2-2; no definite D call. Between the trimmed V and J ends, which lost 5 bases and 7 bases, there was a span of 8 bases. The CDR3 is made up of 12 amino acids. Germline assignment: CDR1 SGHAT and CDR2 FQNNGV. CDR3 loop: CASSRQIGELFF. In DNA form, the CDR3 reads TGTGCCAGCAGCCGACAAATCGGGGAGCTGTTTTTT.